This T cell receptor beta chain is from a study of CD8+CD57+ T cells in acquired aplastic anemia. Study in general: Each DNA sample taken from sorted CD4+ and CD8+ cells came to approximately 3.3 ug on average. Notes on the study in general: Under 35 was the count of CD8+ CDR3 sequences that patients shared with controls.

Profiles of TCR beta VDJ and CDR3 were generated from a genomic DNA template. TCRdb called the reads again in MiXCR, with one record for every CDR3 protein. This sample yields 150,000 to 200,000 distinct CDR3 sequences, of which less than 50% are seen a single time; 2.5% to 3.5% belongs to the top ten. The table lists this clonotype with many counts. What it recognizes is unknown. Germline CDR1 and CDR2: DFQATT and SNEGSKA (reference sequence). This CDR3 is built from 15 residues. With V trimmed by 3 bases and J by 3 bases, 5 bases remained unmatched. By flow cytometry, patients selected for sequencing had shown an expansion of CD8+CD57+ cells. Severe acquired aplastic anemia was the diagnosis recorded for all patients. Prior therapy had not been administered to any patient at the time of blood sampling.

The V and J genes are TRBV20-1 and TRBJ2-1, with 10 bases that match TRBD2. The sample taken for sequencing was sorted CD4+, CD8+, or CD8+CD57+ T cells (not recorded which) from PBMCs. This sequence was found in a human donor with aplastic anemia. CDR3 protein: CSARASGGRYNEQFF. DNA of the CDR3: TGCAGTGCTAGGGCTAGCGGGGGCCGCTACAATGAGCAGTTCTTC.